The subject of this entry is one T cell receptor (beta chain). The antigen is not known. This CDR3 region has 14 residues. V lost 6 bases to trimming and J lost 1 base; unmatched junction nucleotides: 2. The germline V gene encodes CDR1 SGHVS and CDR2 FQNEAQ. Primers: 60 Vbeta forward and 13 Jbeta reverse. This table comes from immunoSEQ multiplex PCR, and its TCRdb copy is limited to in-frame clones, with some not included. The table records under 130,000 clones, 74% of them present only once. The data belong to a study of cytomegalovirus exposure and HLA in healthy donors. On the study more broadly: Unique TCRs numbering some 80 million, obtained from HLA-typed donors, made up an early data release. Findings and limits, study-wide: In a later analysis, most CMV-associated TCR beta chains appeared HLA-restricted.

The specimen sequenced was PBMCs. This TCR derives from a man aged 45-60 years in good health and CMV-seropositive. J is TRBJ2-2 and V is TRBV7-8; TRBD1 matches 7 bases. CDR3 sequence reads: CASRTGENTGELFF. In nucleotides, the CDR3 is TGTGCCAGCAGAACAGGGGAGAACACCGGGGAGCTGTTTTTT.